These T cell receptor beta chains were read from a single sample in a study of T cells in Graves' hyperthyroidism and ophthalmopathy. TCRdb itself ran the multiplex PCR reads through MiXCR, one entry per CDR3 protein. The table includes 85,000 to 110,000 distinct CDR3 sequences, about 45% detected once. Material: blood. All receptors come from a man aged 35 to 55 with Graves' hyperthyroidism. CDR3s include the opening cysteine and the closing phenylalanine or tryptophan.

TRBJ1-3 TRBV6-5 CASRPTVSGNTIYF
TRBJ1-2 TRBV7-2 CASSLGSTGDGYTF
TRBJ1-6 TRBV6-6 CASSQGRYLHF
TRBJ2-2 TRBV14 CASSQAGRGELFF
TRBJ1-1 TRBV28 CASSQTSGDYNEAFF
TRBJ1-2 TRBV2 CASSDVFSCKGYTF
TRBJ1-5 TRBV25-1 CASSQRARGRVCRPQHF
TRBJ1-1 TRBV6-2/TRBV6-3 CASSRLGGRDTEAFF
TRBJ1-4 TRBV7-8 CASSQGRGGGYEKLLF
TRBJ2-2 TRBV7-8 CASSLDRPATRLSTTGELFF
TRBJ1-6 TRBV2 CASSEAPPYDNSPLHF
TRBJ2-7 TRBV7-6 CASSKGLAGFSYEQYF
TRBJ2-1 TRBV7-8 CASSLLPPTGDGNEQFF
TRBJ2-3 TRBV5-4 CASSLGLAGVRTDTQYF
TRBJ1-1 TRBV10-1 CASSARENTEAFF